A single sample gave rise to the 27 T cell receptor beta chains below, sequenced in a study of siplizumab effects on memory and regulatory T cells. Generated by immunoSEQ multiplex PCR, the TCRdb table keeps only in-frame clones and is missing some. The data hold approximately 100,000 clones, with around 94% observed a single time. Input material: non-Treg CD4+ T cells sorted from blood. These receptor sequences come from a human donor in good health.

The genes are TRBV11-2 and TRBJ1-1, with no clear D. This CDR3 comprises 16 residues. V was shortened by 3 bases and J by 1 base, with 15 bases between the two germline ends. Germline CDR1 reads SGHAT; CDR2 reads FQNNGV. The CDR3 loop reads CASSFYVGEANTEAFF. DNA of the CDR3: TGTGCCAGCAGCTTTTATGTTGGGGAAGCGAACACTGAAGCTTTCTTT.

This clone was seen only once. The chain is built from TRBV18 and TRBJ2-7, with a possible D match to TRBD1 (6 bases). This CDR3 is built from 13 residues. Trimming pared 3 bases from V and 3 bases from J, leaving 9 bases between. Germline lookup yields CDR1 KGHSH and CDR2 LQKENI. The CDR3 DNA is TGTGCCAGCTCACCGGGACAAGACTACGAGCAGTACTTC. It translates to CASSPGQDYEQYF.

The chain carries TRBV6-5 and TRBJ2-7; TRBD2 agrees at 8 bases. The length of the CDR3 is 14 residues. Germline-derived CDR1 and CDR2 are MNHEY and SVGAGI. J gave up 2 bases and V 7 bases, and 7 bases lay outside the gene matches. Here the CDR3 reads CASKRLAQPYEQYF. The CDR3 nucleotides are TGTGCCAGCAAACGACTAGCGCAGCCCTACGAGCAGTACTTC.

The CDR3 reads CASSESGRNTQYF. CDR3 nucleotides: TGCGCCAGCAGTGAGTCGGGTCGAAATACGCAGTATTTT. V usage is TRBV10-2 and J usage is TRBJ2-3; the D is unclear. Per the germline V gene, CDR1 is WSHSY and CDR2 is SAAADI. The CDR3 consists of 13 residues. The V end was cut by 0 bases, the J end by 7 bases, with 8 bases between.

The chain couples TRBV4-1 to TRBJ2-1; 11 bases align to TRBD2. CDR1 is MGHRA, CDR2 YSYEKL, per germline. CDR3 length: 16 amino acids. The V and J ends lost 5 bases and 5 bases, in that order; junction bases with no gene match: 8. The CDR3 loop is CASSTIGTSGNNEQFF. As DNA, the CDR3 is TGCGCCAGCAGCACGATAGGGACTAGCGGAAACAATGAGCAGTTCTTC.

The J gene is TRBJ2-1, the V gene TRBV14, with 7 bases that match TRBD2. Per germline, CDR1 SGHDN and CDR2 FVKESK. This CDR3 contains 15 residues. J was trimmed by 10 bases and V by 0 bases; bases with no gene match: 9. The CDR3 coding sequence is TGTGCCAGCAGCCAAGAAGGGACTATCGTCGCGGAGCAGTTCTTC. Translated: CASSQEGTIVAEQFF.

This clone was picked up one time. The chain combines TRBV25-1 with TRBJ2-2; a possible D gene is TRBD1 (5 bases). The CDR3 length is 14 residues. Trimming shortened V by 6 bases and J by 0 bases, and 8 bases separated the two germline ends. Germline loops: CDR1 MGHDK, CDR2 SYGVNS. The CDR3 is CASRLDTNTGELFF. The CDR3 DNA reads TGTGCCAGCAGATTGGACACGAACACCGGGGAGCTGTTTTTT.

V and J are TRBV14 and TRBJ2-5; D remains unclear. Germline V gene data show CDR1 as SGHDN and CDR2 as FVKESK. CDR3 size: 11 residues. The ends were cut back, 5 bases at V and 5 bases at J, with 6 bases in the middle. In DNA, the CDR3 is TGTGCCAGCAGCTCCTGGGAGACCCAGTACTTC. Amino acids: CASSSWETQYF.

The chain employs TRBV7-9 and TRBJ2-1; D could derive from TRBD1 or TRBD2 (5 bases each). V was cut by 5 bases and J by 0 bases, with 17 bases left in between. The CDR3 contains 17 residues. Per the germline V gene, CDR1 is SEHNR and CDR2 is FQNEAQ (reference sequence). The chain's CDR3 is CASSQSLWDVSYNEQFF. CDR3 nucleotides: TGTGCCAGCAGCCAGTCTCTTTGGGACGTCTCCTACAATGAGCAGTTCTTC.

Only a few counts were recorded for this clone. The rearrangement joins TRBV7-9 to TRBJ1-2; D gene uncertain. V lost 6 bases to trimming and J lost 5 bases, with 16 bases between them. This CDR3 spans 14 amino acids. Germline CDR1 and CDR2: SEHNR and FQNEAQ (reference sequence). The CDR3 DNA sequence: TGTGCCAGCAGTCTAGGGTCCTCTTTTTATGGCTACACCTTC. Encoded protein: CASSLGSSFYGYTF.

The chain has TRBV29-1 and TRBJ1-3, with D perhaps matching TRBD1 (6 bases). This CDR3 has 14 amino acids. V was cut by 4 bases and J by 4 bases, with 14 bases left in between. Germline values: CDR1 SQVTM, CDR2 ANQGSEA. The CDR3 reads CSVVQGPSGNTIYF. In nucleotides, the CDR3 is TGCAGCGTTGTGCAGGGGCCGTCCGGAAACACCATATATTTT.

The chain carries TRBV25-1 and TRBJ2-1; 8 nucleotides align to TRBD2. The ends lost 1 base at V and 8 bases at J; junction bases unmatched: 13. CDR1 is MGHDK, CDR2 SYGVNS, per germline. The CDR3 consists of 17 residues. CDR3 loop: CASSESAGGLLRDEQFF. The CDR3 DNA follows: TGTGCCAGCAGTGAATCCGCGGGGGGTCTACTTCGCGATGAGCAGTTCTTC.

The V gene is TRBV25-1, the J gene TRBJ2-3; 8 bases fit TRBD2. Germline V gene data show CDR1 as MGHDK and CDR2 as SYGVNS. V was pared by 8 bases and J by 2 bases, with 3 bases of the junction left unmatched. The CDR3 covers 13 residues. The CDR3 sequence is CASLSGNTDTQYF. In nucleotides, the CDR3 is TGTGCCAGCCTTAGCGGGAACACAGATACGCAGTATTTT.

This chain connects TRBV19 to TRBJ1-1; TRBD1 aligns across 11 bases. The CDR3 has 16 amino acids. V gave up 6 bases and J gave up 3 bases; unmatched junction bases: 9. CDR1 is LNHDA and CDR2 is SQIVND in the germline V gene (reference sequence). DNA for the CDR3: TGTGCCAGTAGCCACCCCGGGGGACAGGGGGACACTGAAGCTTTCTTT. It specifies CASSHPGGQGDTEAFF.

This chain uses TRBV7-2 with TRBJ2-3, with D uncertain. V lost 1 base, J lost 3 bases, and 8 bases lay in between. From germline, CDR1 is SGHTA and CDR2 FQGNSA. This CDR3 has 14 residues. For the CDR3, the DNA is TGTGCCAGCAGCTTAGTCGGCGGAACAGATACGCAGTATTTT. This encodes CASSLVGGTDTQYF.

This chain links TRBV28 with TRBJ2-5; D call uncertain. Germline loops: CDR1 MDHEN, CDR2 SYDVKM. This CDR3 contains 14 residues. V was cut by 6 bases and J by 1 base, with 12 bases left in between. The CDR3 region is CASSRRLLQETQYF. The CDR3 DNA sequence: TGTGCCAGCAGCCGCCGACTGCTCCAAGAGACCCAGTACTTC.

The chain couples TRBV5-1 to TRBJ2-5; 7 bases map to TRBD2. V dropped 0 bases and J dropped 4; count of bases not matched to a gene: 6. The length of the CDR3 is 15 residues. Germline V gene sequence: CDR1 SGHRS, CDR2 YFSETQ. The CDR3 DNA sequence: TGCGCCAGCAGCTTGGGACGGGCTAGCGGAGAGACCCAGTACTTC. Translated: CASSLGRASGETQYF.

V usage is TRBV7-9 and J usage is TRBJ2-3; perhaps D is TRBD1 or TRBD2 (6 bases each). CDR1 is SEHNR, CDR2 FQNEAQ, per germline (reference sequence). The CDR3 runs 16 residues. The V and J ends lost 2 bases and 4 bases respectively, with 16 bases between them. The CDR3 here is CASSLIRGRRADTQYF. The DNA for the CDR3 is TGTGCCAGCAGCTTAATCCGGGGGCGCCGGGCAGATACGCAGTATTTT.

The chain has TRBV5-1 and TRBJ2-1, with 7 bases fitting TRBD1. The V gene end was trimmed by 2 bases and the J gene end by 9 bases; junction bases not matched to a gene: 2. Germline V gene sequence: CDR1 SGHRS, CDR2 YFSETQ. The CDR3 consists of 12 residues. In nucleotides, the CDR3 is TGCGCCAGCAGCTTCGACAGGGTTGAGCAGTTCTTC. It is translated as CASSFDRVEQFF.

The chain uses TRBV28 and TRBJ1-2; the D gene is possibly TRBD1 (6 bases). Deletions cut 8 bases from V and 0 bases from J, with 13 bases between. Germline assignment: CDR1 MDHEN and CDR2 SYDVKM. The CDR3 totals 14 residues. CDR3: CASGRTATNYGYTF. CDR3 in DNA: TGTGCCAGCGGACGGACAGCCACTAACTATGGCTACACCTTC.

The chain has TRBV10-1 and TRBJ2-1, with D uncertain. The CDR3 runs to 16 residues. CDR1 WNHNN and CDR2 SYGVQD come from the germline V gene (reference sequence). V lost 4 bases and J 0 bases, leaving 13 bases between the germline ends. CDR3: CASSGVSAGSYNEQFF. DNA of the CDR3: TGCGCCAGCAGTGGGGTTTCTGCAGGCTCCTACAATGAGCAGTTCTTC.

Comments on this clone: Other DNA sequences in the same sample also yield this CDR3. The V gene is TRBV28, the J gene TRBJ2-7; no firm D call. Germline V gives CDR1 MDHEN, CDR2 SYDVKM. This CDR3 contains 12 residues. V lost 8 bases to trimming and J lost 3 bases, with 11 bases between them. CDR3 sequence: CASRVGGYEQYF. The CDR3, as DNA: TGTGCCAGCCGAGTCGGTGGCTACGAGCAGTACTTC. The variable domain in full, with the rest retrieved from reference TRBV28 and TRBJ2-7, is DVKVTQSSRYLVKRTGEKVFLECVQDMDHENMFWYRQDPGLGLRLIYFSYDVKMKEKGDIPEGYSVSREKKERFSLILESASTNQTSMYLCASRVGGYEQYFGPGTRLTVT.

The gene calls are TRBV5-1 and TRBJ2-1; TRBD2 aligns across 11 bases. The V and J ends lost 0 bases and 4 bases, in that order; junction bases with no gene match: 0. Germline assignment: CDR1 SGHRS and CDR2 YFSETQ. The CDR3 covers 15 residues. The CDR3 coding sequence is TGCGCCAGCAGCTTGGGACTAGCGGGGTACAATGAGCAGTTCTTC. Its translation is CASSLGLAGYNEQFF.

Comments on this clone: It is likely a read error, because the conserved phenylalanine at the end of the CDR3 is missing. This rearrangement joins TRBV28 to TRBJ1-1; D ambiguous. The CDR3 totals 12 residues. Germline CDR1 MDHEN, CDR2 SYDVKM. Trimming pared 2 bases from V and 11 bases from J, leaving 12 bases between. The CDR3 region is CASSLKSGQAFL. Written as DNA, the CDR3 is TGTGCCAGCAGTTTAAAGTCAGGTCAGGCTTTCCTT.

This chain links TRBV4-2 with TRBJ2-7, with 9 nucleotides matching TRBD2. The CDR3 loop spans 17 amino acids. Germline V gene data show CDR1 as LGHNA and CDR2 as YNFKEQ. The V and J ends lost 4 bases and 3 bases, in that order; junction bases with no gene match: 13. The DNA of the CDR3 is TGTGCCAGCAGCCGATTAACGGCGGGAGGGCCAGGCTACGAGCAGTACTTC. This translates into CASSRLTAGGPGYEQYF.

The rearrangement uses TRBV5-1 and TRBJ2-5; D may correspond to TRBD1 or TRBD2 (7 bases each). V gave up 0 bases and J gave up 3 bases, with 12 bases separating them. This CDR3 contains 15 residues. Germline V gives CDR1 SGHRS, CDR2 YFSETQ. This chain's CDR3 is CASSLASGGEETQYF. CDR3 DNA sequence: TGCGCCAGCAGCTTGGCGTCAGGGGGGGAAGAGACCCAGTACTTC. Based on the CDR3 plus reference TRBV5-1 and TRBJ2-5, the full variable domain is KAGVTQTPRYLIKTRGQQVTLSCSPISGHRSVSWYQQTPGQGLQFLFEYFSETQRNKGNFPGRFSGRQFSNSRSEMNVSTLELGDSALYLCASSLASGGEETQYFGPGTRLLVL.

This clone was observed once. This rearrangement joins TRBV15 to TRBJ2-5; D remains unclear. Germline V CDR1 and CDR2: LNHNV, YYDKDF (reference sequence). The CDR3 sequence is 15 residues long. V was clipped by 3 bases and J by 3 bases, with 14 bases between them. CDR3 amino acids: CATSSFGSGKETQYF. The CDR3 DNA reads TGTGCCACCAGCAGTTTCGGGTCGGGCAAAGAGACCCAGTACTTC.